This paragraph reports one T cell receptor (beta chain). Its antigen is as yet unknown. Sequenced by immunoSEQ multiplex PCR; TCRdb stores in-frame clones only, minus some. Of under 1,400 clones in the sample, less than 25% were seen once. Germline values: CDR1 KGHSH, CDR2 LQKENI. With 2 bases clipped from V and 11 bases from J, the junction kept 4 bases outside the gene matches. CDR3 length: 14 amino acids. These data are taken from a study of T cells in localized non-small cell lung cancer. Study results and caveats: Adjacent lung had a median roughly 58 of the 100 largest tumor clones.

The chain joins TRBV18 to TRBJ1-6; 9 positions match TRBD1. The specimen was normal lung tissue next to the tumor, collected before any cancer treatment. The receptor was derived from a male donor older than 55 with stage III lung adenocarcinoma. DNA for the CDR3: TGTGCCAGCTCACCAGAGGGACAGGGCACACCCCTCCACTTT. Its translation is CASSPEGQGTPLHF.